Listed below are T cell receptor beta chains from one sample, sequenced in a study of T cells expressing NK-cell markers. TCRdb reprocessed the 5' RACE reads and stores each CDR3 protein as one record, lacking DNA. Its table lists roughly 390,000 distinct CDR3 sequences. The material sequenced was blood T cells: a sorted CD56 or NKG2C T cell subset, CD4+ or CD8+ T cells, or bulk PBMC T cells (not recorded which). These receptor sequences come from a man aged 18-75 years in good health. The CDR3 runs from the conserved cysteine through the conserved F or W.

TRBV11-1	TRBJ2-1	CASSSPKRGQQDVKEQFF
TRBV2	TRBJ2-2	CASSFRADNTGELFF
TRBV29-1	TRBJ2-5	CSVESGWGRRQETQYF
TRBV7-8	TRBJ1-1	CASSLVSALNTEAFF
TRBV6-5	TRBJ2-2	CASSYLRGGDTGELFF
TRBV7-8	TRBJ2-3	CASSSDRGRPTDTQYF
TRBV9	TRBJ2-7	CASSPGQRSSYEQYF
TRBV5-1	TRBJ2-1	CASSLGGTPYNEQFF
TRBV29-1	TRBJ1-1	CSVREYGNTEAFF
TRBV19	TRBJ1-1	CASSNRRGTTEAFF
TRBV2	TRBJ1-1	CASGREIDTEAFF
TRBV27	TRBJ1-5	CASSSLAGNQPQHF
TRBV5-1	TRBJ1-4	CASGMFATNEKLFF
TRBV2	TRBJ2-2	CASRGPLNTGELFF
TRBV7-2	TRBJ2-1	CASSLERGRTYNEQFF
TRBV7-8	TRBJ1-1	CASSLSTGGRSTEAFF
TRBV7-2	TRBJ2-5	CASSRDHSETQYF
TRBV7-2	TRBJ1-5	CASSRTGFNQPQHF
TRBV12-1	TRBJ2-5	CASSFRLGLQETQYF
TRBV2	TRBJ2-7	CASSESPSGRQYF
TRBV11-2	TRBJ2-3	CASSFPPGLAGARGTQYF
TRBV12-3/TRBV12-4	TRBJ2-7	CASRPTGRTYEQYF